The TCR beta chain under discussion was sequenced for a study of cytomegalovirus exposure and HLA in healthy donors. A multiplex PCR was run with 60 Vbeta primers and 13 Jbeta primers. Only in-frame clones appear in the TCRdb table, and some are missing; sequencing was by immunoSEQ multiplex PCR. The sample has around 210,000 clones; more than 75% are singletons. V gave up 6 bases and J gave up 3 bases, with 9 bases separating them. Germline V gene data show CDR1 as MDHEN and CDR2 as SYDVKM. This CDR3 contains 12 residues. As for this clone: Its antigen remains unidentified. This sample also contains other DNA sequences that code for the same CDR3.

The study's findings and limits: For most subjects, TCR beta sequences were reported to predict HLA-A and HLA-B alleles with accuracy. Rarity marked most TCR sequences, yet some public TCRs occurred in many donors. TCR beta chains numbering 150 to 200 were designated cytomegalovirus-associated.

The donors gave bone marrow, and they were healthy. The sequencing input was PBMCs. The rearrangement uses TRBV28 and TRBJ2-7; D is unresolved. The sequence was obtained from a woman in her thirties or forties in good health and CMV-seronegative. The CDR3 protein is CASSFSSYEQYF. CDR3 DNA sequence: TGTGCCAGCAGCTTTAGCAGCTACGAGCAGTACTTC.